These 27 T cell receptor beta chains were all obtained from the same sample, sequenced in a study of cytomegalovirus exposure and HLA in healthy donors. Profiled with immunoSEQ multiplex PCR; TCRdb holds only in-frame clones, not every one. The sample lists 95,000 to 150,000 clones; around 94% were seen once. Sequencing input: PBMCs. Source of these receptors: a woman between 18 and 29 years old in good health and CMV-seronegative.

The genes are TRBV7-6 and TRBJ2-5; TRBD2 matches 8 bases. CDR1 is SGHVS, CDR2 FNYEAQ, per germline. The J segment lost 5 bases and the V segment lost 6 bases, leaving 5 bases of the junction unmatched. The CDR3 runs to 13 residues. CDR3 loop: CASRAGGLETQYF. The CDR3 nucleotides read TGTGCCAGCAGGGCGGGGGGCTTGGAGACCCAGTACTTC. The full variable domain, its missing parts supplied by reference TRBV7-6 and TRBJ2-5, is GAGVSQSPRYKVTKRGQDVALRCDPISGHVSLYWYRQALGQGPEFLTYFNYEAQQDKSGLPNDRFSAERPEGSISTLTIQRTEQRDSAMYRCASRAGGLETQYFGPGTRLLVL.

For this clone: Other DNA sequences within the sample encode an identical CDR3. The chain links TRBV7-3 to TRBJ1-1; D gene uncertain. V lost 1 base and J lost 1, with 7 bases in between. From germline, CDR1 is SGHTA and CDR2 FQGTGA. The CDR3 extends over 14 amino acids. CDR3 amino acids: CASSLNPQNTEAFF. The CDR3 nucleotides read TGTGCCAGCAGCTTAAACCCACAGAACACTGAAGCTTTCTTT.

The chain uses TRBV28 and TRBJ1-4, with D perhaps TRBD1 (6 bases). The ends were cut back, 6 bases at V and 1 base at J, with 12 bases in the middle. CDR1 is MDHEN, CDR2 SYDVKM, per germline. The CDR3 covers 15 residues. CDR3 in DNA: TGTGCCAGCAGCCGCACGGACAGAACTAATGAAAAACTGTTTTTT. Protein sequence: CASSRTDRTNEKLFF.

The chain joins TRBV7-8 to TRBJ2-3, with D perhaps matching TRBD1 (5 bases). V shed 5 bases and J shed 5 bases, with 11 bases lying between them. The germline gives CDR1 SGHVS, CDR2 FQNEAQ. This CDR3 comprises 13 residues. The CDR3 protein is CASSRSRGDTQYF. DNA of the CDR3: TGTGCCAGCAGCCGGAGTAGGGGAGATACGCAGTATTTT.

The rearrangement uses TRBV6-6 and TRBJ1-2, with 7 bases fitting TRBD1. V was clipped by 6 bases and J by 4 bases; unmatched bases: 14. There are 16 residues in the CDR3. Germline CDR1 and CDR2: MNHNY and SVGAGI (reference sequence). In nucleotides, the CDR3 is TGTGCCAGCAGCCAAGGGTACGGGACAGCGTCCTATGGCTACACCTTC. It translates to CASSQGYGTASYGYTF.

This clone came up a few times. The chain links TRBV27 to TRBJ2-3, with D possibly matching TRBD1 (6 bases). The CDR3 is made up of 13 amino acids. Germline V gene sequence: CDR1 MNHEY, CDR2 SMNVEV (reference sequence). With 5 bases removed from V and 4 bases from J, the gap between germline ends came to 10 bases. This CDR3 reads CASSPGTSDTQYF. In DNA, the CDR3 is TGTGCCAGCAGTCCAGGGACATCAGATACGCAGTATTTT.

The chain employs TRBV5-8 and TRBJ2-7; the D is unclear. Trimming cost V 4 bases and J 3 bases, with 14 bases left between them. This CDR3 is built from 14 residues. CDR1 and CDR2 (germline): SGHTS, YDEGEE. The CDR3 spells CASSLPITNYEQYF. CDR3 DNA sequence: TGTGCCAGCAGCCTCCCCATTACAAACTACGAGCAGTACTTC.

As DNA, the CDR3 is TGTGCCAGCTCATCACGCGGGGGACAGGGTCCTGAAAAACTGTTTTTT. Residues: CASSSRGGQGPEKLFF. V gene TRBV18 combines with J gene TRBJ1-4, with 9 positions matching TRBD1. V lost 5 bases and J lost 7; bases outside the gene matches: 11. CDR3 size: 16 residues. The germline CDR1 and CDR2 sequences are KGHSH and LQKENI.

The V gene is TRBV30, the J gene TRBJ2-7; 8 nucleotides align to TRBD2. The germline CDR1 and CDR2 sequences are GTSNPN and SVGIG (reference sequence). The ends lost 3 bases at V and 1 base at J; junction bases unmatched: 2. The CDR3 sequence is 13 residues long. Here the CDR3 reads CAWRVAGSYEQYF. As DNA, the CDR3 is TGTGCCTGGAGGGTAGCGGGATCCTACGAGCAGTACTTC.

V gene TRBV5-6 combines with J gene TRBJ1-4, with 9 positions matching TRBD1. Per the germline V gene, CDR1 is SGHDT and CDR2 is YYEEEE. With V trimmed by 0 bases and J by 6 bases, 6 bases remained unmatched. The CDR3 is made up of 16 amino acids. CDR3: CASSLGGQGWDEKLFF. As DNA, the CDR3 is TGTGCCAGCAGCTTGGGAGGACAGGGGTGGGATGAAAAACTGTTTTTT.

The rearrangement links TRBV5-6 to TRBJ1-5; 7 bases are shared with TRBD1. Germline loops: CDR1 SGHDT, CDR2 YYEEEE. The J segment lost 1 base and the V segment lost 3 bases, leaving 7 bases of the junction unmatched. CDR3 length: 16 amino acids. Here the CDR3 DNA reads TGTGCCAGCAGCTCCGGGACAGACCCAAGCAATCAGCCCCAGCATTTT. Translated: CASSSGTDPSNQPQHF. Complete variable domain (other parts from reference TRBV5-6 and TRBJ1-5): DAGVTQSPTHLIKTRGQQVTLRCSPKSGHDTVSWYQQALGQGPQFIFQYYEEEERQRGNFPDRFSGHQFPNYSSELNVNALLLGDSALYLCASSSGTDPSNQPQHFGDGTRLSIL.

This chain joins TRBV9 and TRBJ2-7; the match to TRBD2 covers 8 bases. The CDR3 has 15 residues. The V segment lost 0 bases and the J segment 3 bases; nucleotides outside the gene matches: 5. The V gene's germline CDR1 is SGDLS and CDR2 YYNGEE. CDR3 sequence (DNA): TGTGCCAGCAGCGTAGGGTTAGCGGGACACTACGAGCAGTACTTC. Translating gives CASSVGLAGHYEQYF. Supplemented by reference TRBV9 and TRBJ2-7, the full variable domain reads DSGVTQTPKHLITATGQRVTLRCSPRSGDLSVYWYQQSLDQGLQFLIQYYNGEERAKGNILERFSAQQFPDLHSELNLSSLELGDSALYFCASSVGLAGHYEQYFGPGTRLTVT.

This chain uses TRBV5-1 with TRBJ2-6; 9 bases match TRBD1. CDR1 and CDR2 from the germline V gene are SGHRS and YFSETQ. The CDR3 consists of 16 residues. Losses at the gene ends were 3 bases for V and 2 bases for J; bases not matched to a gene: 3. CDR3 region: CASSWDRAAGANVLTF. The CDR3 DNA is TGCGCCAGCAGCTGGGACAGGGCTGCTGGGGCCAACGTCCTGACTTTC.

V gene TRBV9 combines with J gene TRBJ1-3; D remains ambiguous. Germline V gene sequence: CDR1 SGDLS, CDR2 YYNGEE. The CDR3 is 15 amino acids. V lost 3 bases to trimming and J lost 3 bases, with 13 bases between them. The CDR3 sequence is CASSAGVINGNTIYF. In DNA form, the CDR3 reads TGTGCCAGCAGCGCGGGAGTCATCAATGGAAACACCATATATTTT.

The chain couples TRBV2 to TRBJ2-3; possible D gene TRBD2, 6 bases. This CDR3 has 13 amino acids. Trimming stripped 3 bases from V and 5 bases from J, with 9 bases between. Germline-derived CDR1 and CDR2 are SNHLY and FYNNEI. The CDR3 DNA reads TGTGCCAGCAGTGAGTTGGAGGGAGATACGCAGTATTTT. Its translation is CASSELEGDTQYF.

V is TRBV28 and J is TRBJ1-4; TRBD1 aligns across 9 bases. V shed 7 bases, J shed 8 bases, and the junction held 8 bases outside the gene matches. The length of the CDR3 is 14 residues. Germline V gives CDR1 MDHEN, CDR2 SYDVKM. CDR3 region: CASINRGLGEKLFF. CDR3 nucleotide sequence: TGTGCCAGCATCAACAGGGGGCTGGGAGAAAAACTGTTTTTT.

CDR3 protein: CASSFDRANYGYTF. CDR3 DNA sequence: TGTGCCAGCAGCTTCGACAGGGCTAACTATGGCTACACCTTC. V gene TRBV7-9 combines with J gene TRBJ1-2; 7 positions match TRBD1. This CDR3 region has 14 residues. Trimming cost V 3 bases and J 0 bases; bases outside gene matches: 1. Looked up from germline, CDR1 is SEHNR and CDR2 is FQNEAQ (reference sequence).

The genes are TRBV6-4 and TRBJ2-1; 9 bases match TRBD2. This CDR3 is 20 amino acids long. Germline CDR1 and CDR2: MRHNA and SNTAGT. V shed 3 bases, J shed 0 bases, and the junction held 15 bases outside the gene matches. The CDR3 reads CASSEASGGSSYSSYNEQFF. As DNA, the CDR3 is TGTGCCAGCAGTGAGGCGAGCGGGGGGTCTTCATACAGCTCCTACAATGAGCAGTTCTTC.

The V and J genes are TRBV5-6 and TRBJ1-5; 8 bases fit TRBD1. This CDR3 region has 13 residues. V was clipped by 4 bases and J by 7 bases; unmatched bases: 4. The germline CDR1 and CDR2 sequences are SGHDT and YYEEEE. This chain's CDR3 is CASSSDRGQPQHF. CDR3 bases: TGTGCCAGCAGCAGCGACAGGGGCCAGCCCCAGCATTTT.

The chain uses TRBV28 and TRBJ1-1, with D perhaps matching TRBD1 (6 bases). The ends were cut back, 4 bases at V and 3 bases at J, with 15 bases in the middle. There are 15 residues in the CDR3. The germline V gene has CDR1 MDHEN and CDR2 SYDVKM. The DNA for the CDR3 is TGTGCCAGCAGTTGGCCCACAGGGTCGGACACTGAAGCTTTCTTT. As protein: CASSWPTGSDTEAFF.

The table lists this clone with a count of one. J is TRBJ1-2 and V is TRBV28; no definite D call. The CDR3 consists of 13 residues. V was shortened by 3 bases and J by 4 bases, with 9 bases between the two germline ends. Germline CDR1 reads MDHEN; CDR2 reads SYDVKM. In nucleotides, the CDR3 is TGTGCCAGCAGTTTTCAAGGAGGCTATGGCTACACCTTC. This encodes CASSFQGGYGYTF.

The chain is built from TRBV11-1 and TRBJ1-2; D gene ambiguous. The CDR3 is made up of 15 amino acids. V dropped 0 bases and J dropped 2 bases, with 10 bases sitting between them. The germline gives CDR1 SGHAT, CDR2 FQDESV (reference sequence). The CDR3, as DNA: TGTGCCAGCAGCTTAGCAGCCCACGGGAACTATGGCTACACCTTC. It is translated as CASSLAAHGNYGYTF.

The chain combines TRBV10-3 with TRBJ1-1, with D unclear. This CDR3 has 12 amino acids. Germline CDR1 and CDR2: ENHRY and SYGVKD. Trimming pared 2 bases from V and 7 bases from J, leaving 8 bases between. The CDR3 DNA sequence: TGTGCCATCAGTGAGCACAGCCATGAAGCTTTCTTT. This codes for CAISEHSHEAFF.

This chain joins TRBV5-6 and TRBJ2-7; 9 bases agree with TRBD1. The CDR3 totals 12 residues. Germline lookup yields CDR1 SGHDT and CDR2 YYEEEE. V lost 5 bases, J lost 6 bases, and 3 bases stayed unmatched. CDR3 DNA sequence: TGTGCCAGCAGAGGACAGGGGTCCGAGCAGTACTTC. This codes for CASRGQGSEQYF.

The rearrangement links TRBV28 to TRBJ2-7; D is perhaps TRBD2 (5 bases). From germline, CDR1 is MDHEN and CDR2 SYDVKM. Trimming cost V 3 bases and J 9 bases, with 12 bases left between them. The CDR3 is made up of 12 amino acids. CDR3 in DNA: TGTGCCAGCAGTTTGTATGGCGGGTGGCAGTACTTC. Translating it yields CASSLYGGWQYF.

This rearrangement joins TRBV5-1 to TRBJ2-1; 8 positions match TRBD2. V shed 4 bases, J shed 4 bases, and the junction held 10 bases outside the gene matches. This CDR3 is built from 16 residues. CDR1 and CDR2 (germline): SGHRS, YFSETQ. The CDR3 DNA reads as TGCGCCAGCAGCCGGGGGGGGAGTGGCCTGTACAATGAGCAGTTCTTC. This translates into CASSRGGSGLYNEQFF.

The chain uses TRBV28 and TRBJ2-2; D perhaps matches TRBD1 (7 bases). Germline lookup yields CDR1 MDHEN and CDR2 SYDVKM. Trimming cost V 6 bases and J 4 bases, with 12 bases left between them. The CDR3 sequence is 14 residues long. This CDR3 reads CASSPGGTTGELFF. The CDR3 DNA reads TGTGCCAGCAGCCCAGGGGGGACCACCGGGGAGCTGTTTTTT.